This record concerns one T cell receptor (beta chain) sequence. This sample is part of a study of cytomegalovirus exposure and HLA in healthy donors. Study-level information: Unique TCRs from HLA-typed donors, 65 million to 85 million of them, were held in an early data release.

The CDR3 totals 16 residues. The trim removed 3 bases at V and 8 bases at J, leaving 10 bases unmatched. The germline gives CDR1 MNHNS, CDR2 SASEGT. Primers for the PCR totalled 60 Vbeta and 13 Jbeta. Some clones are missing from TCRdb's copy, which holds only in-frame ones; the method was immunoSEQ multiplex PCR. The sample lists some 150,000 clones; approximately 80% were seen once. The clonotype originates from a woman aged 40 to 50 in good health and CMV-seronegative. V is TRBV6-1 and J is TRBJ1-4, with 9 positions matching TRBD1. The sample comprised PBMCs. CDR3 sequence reads: CASSDPGQGREEKLFF. In nucleotides, the CDR3 is TGTGCCAGCAGTGACCCGGGACAGGGAAGGGAGGAAAAACTGTTTTTT.